Listed here are 15 T cell receptor beta chains from one sample, sequenced in a study of regulatory T cells in long-lasting Graves disease. Assembly of TCR beta libraries relied on iRepertoire HTBI primers together with Arm-PCR of CDR3 regions. TCRdb re-analysed the multiplex PCR reads in MiXCR, keeping a single row per CDR3 protein. Of a few hundred thousand distinct CDR3 sequences listed, around 22% were seen once; the top ten hold about a quarter. Indicated time point: persistent/refractory GD, antithyroid drugs over 5 years with positive TRAb. Extracted RNA from PBMCs served as the source of the TCR library. Sequenced material: peripheral blood mononuclear cells (PBMCs), taken when the disease was refractory, from a patient treated with antithyroid drugs. The origin of the receptors is a female donor with Graves disease.

The chain combines TRBV20-1 with TRBJ2-7; D perhaps matches TRBD2 (6 bases). With 2 bases removed from V and 4 bases from J, the gap between germline ends came to 15 bases. Per germline, CDR1 DFQATT and CDR2 SNEGSKA (reference sequence). The CDR3 spans 14 residues. The CDR3, as DNA: TGCAGTGCTAGATCATTTGGGGGAGGATACGAGCAGTACTTC. Translating gives CSARSFGGGYEQYF.

This clonotype was found a few times. The chain recombines TRBV7-2 with TRBJ2-7, with D possibly TRBD2 on 5 matching bases. V lost 1 base and J 0 bases, leaving 10 bases between the germline ends. Germline V gives CDR1 SGHTA, CDR2 FQGNSA. CDR3 length equals 15 residues. This chain's CDR3 is CASSLDGESSYEQYF. The CDR3 bases are TGTGCCAGCAGCTTAGATGGGGAGAGCTCCTACGAGCAGTACTTC.

This clonotype was seen ten or more times. It is likely a read error, because the conserved phenylalanine at the end of the CDR3 is missing. No DNA is shown, since the ends of the CDR3 on it are uncertain; the CDR3 is the one TCRdb lists. The chain joins TRBV28 to TRBJ1-2; the table's D gene call, TRBD1, was not cross checked with the DNA. The CDR3 sequence runs 13 residues, both termini included. The germline V gene encodes CDR1 MDHEN and CDR2 SYDVKM. The CDR3 reads CASNARTVLTHYY.

This clonotype was observed many times. The chain employs TRBV20-1 and TRBJ1-5; D is undetermined. Trimming pared 4 bases from V and 1 base from J, leaving 14 bases between. The CDR3 is made up of 15 amino acids. Germline CDR1 reads DFQATT; CDR2 reads SNEGSKA (reference sequence). CDR3 sequence (DNA): TGCAGTGCTATATGGAGCGGACGGAGCAATCAGCCCCAGCATTTT. Encoded protein: CSAIWSGRSNQPQHF.

The V gene is TRBV7-2, the J gene TRBJ1-1, with no clear D. CDR1 and CDR2 (germline): SGHTA, FQGNSA. Trimming pared 2 bases from V and 0 bases from J, leaving 13 bases between. The CDR3 is 16 amino acids. The CDR3 coding sequence is TGTGCCAGCAGCTTATTCTCAAGCCAGTTGAACACTGAAGCTTTCTTT. Encoded protein: CASSLFSSQLNTEAFF. Together with reference TRBV7-2 and TRBJ1-1, the CDR3 gives the full variable domain: GAGVSQSPSNKVTEKGKDVELRCDPISGHTALYWYRQSLGQGLEFLIYFQGNSAPDKSGLPSDRFSAERTGGSVSTLTIQRTQQEDSAVYLCASSLFSSQLNTEAFFGQGTRLTVV.

This clonotype has a handful of counts. The chain employs TRBV20-1 and TRBJ1-1; TRBD1 agrees at 10 bases. V lost 3 bases to trimming and J lost 7 bases; unmatched junction nucleotides: 14. This CDR3 spans 16 amino acids. Germline V CDR1 and CDR2: DFQATT, SNEGSKA (reference sequence). The CDR3, as DNA: TGCAGTGCTAGTGCCGCTTTGGGACAGGGGCGTGGTGAAGCTTTCTTT. It is translated as CSASAALGQGRGEAFF.

Many counts were recorded for this clonotype. The chain employs TRBV18 and TRBJ2-5; 11 positions agree with TRBD2. The CDR3 spans 15 residues. Losses at the gene ends were 5 bases for V and 4 bases for J; bases not matched to a gene: 6. From germline, CDR1 is KGHSH and CDR2 LQKENI. The CDR3 coding sequence is TGTGCCAGCTCATTTACAACTAGCGGGAGAGAGACCCAGTACTTC. Amino acids: CASSFTTSGRETQYF.

This clonotype came up a few times. CDR3 nucleotides: TGCAGTGCCGTCAGCGAGGACAGGGGGAGGGAGACCCAGTACTTC. Translated: CSAVSEDRGRETQYF. This chain connects TRBV20-1 to TRBJ2-5; 10 positions match TRBD1. CDR1 is DFQATT, CDR2 SNEGSKA, per germline (reference sequence). The CDR3 consists of 15 residues. The ends lost 6 bases at V and 5 bases at J; junction bases unmatched: 12.

This clonotype was observed many times. The V gene is TRBV2, the J gene TRBJ1-5; 10 bases map to TRBD1. The germline gives CDR1 SNHLY, CDR2 FYNNEI. With 1 base clipped from V and 6 bases from J, the junction kept 9 bases outside the gene matches. CDR3 length: 17 amino acids. Written as DNA, the CDR3 is TGTGCCAGCAGTGAAGACGGGACAGGGGATGTGTTTCAGCCCCAGCATTTT. It is translated as CASSEDGTGDVFQPQHF.

In this sample, this clonotype turned up many times. This chain joins TRBV11-3 and TRBJ1-2; no firm D call. The CDR3 is 11 amino acids. CDR1 SGHNT and CDR2 YENEEA come from the germline V gene. V lost 8 bases and J lost 4, with 8 bases in between. CDR3 coding DNA: TGTGCCAGCCCACAGTTCTATGGCTACACCTTC. Its translation is CASPQFYGYTF.

This chain's CDR3 is CSVDRTTEAFF. The CDR3, as DNA: TGCAGCGTTGACAGGACCACTGAAGCTTTCTTT. The chain has TRBV29-1 and TRBJ1-1; no firm D call. Trimming left V 3 bases short and J 4 bases short, with 6 bases between. Germline CDR1 SQVTM, CDR2 ANQGSEA. CDR3 size: 11 residues.

This clonotype was detected many times. The chain carries TRBV6-1 and TRBJ1-2, with D hard to call. Germline V gene data show CDR1 as MNHNS and CDR2 as SASEGT. V lost 0 bases to trimming and J lost 7 bases, with 9 bases between them. The CDR3 is 13 residues long. CDR3 sequence: CASSEAIHGGYTF. For the CDR3, the DNA is TGTGCCAGCAGTGAAGCGATACATGGTGGCTACACCTTC.

At least ten counts were recorded for this clonotype. The rearrangement joins TRBV2 to TRBJ2-5; D perhaps matches TRBD2 (6 bases). Germline CDR1 is SNHLY and CDR2 is FYNNEI. V lost 10 bases, J lost 6 bases, and 18 bases lay in between. CDR3 length: 13 residues. The CDR3 DNA follows: TGTGCCACTAACGACGGAGGGCTACAGACCCAGTACTTC. Residues: CATNDGGLQTQYF.

This clonotype was seen a few times. This rearrangement joins TRBV20-1 to TRBJ2-7; 7 bases map to TRBD2. The germline gives CDR1 DFQATT, CDR2 SNEGSKA (reference sequence). The CDR3 runs 13 residues. With 5 bases clipped from V and 4 bases from J, the junction kept 8 bases outside the gene matches. The chain's CDR3 is CSARSGIRYEQYF. CDR3 nucleotides: TGCAGTGCTCGCAGCGGGATCCGATACGAGCAGTACTTC.

This clonotype showed up just a few times. The V and J genes are TRBV20-1 and TRBJ1-5; D remains unclear. The CDR3 runs to 13 residues. Trimming removed 5 bases at V and 0 bases at J, with 8 bases between. Germline CDR1 reads DFQATT; CDR2 reads SNEGSKA (reference sequence). The CDR3 DNA follows: TGCAGTGCTTTGTACATTAGCAATCAGCCCCAGCATTTT. Translating gives CSALYISNQPQHF.